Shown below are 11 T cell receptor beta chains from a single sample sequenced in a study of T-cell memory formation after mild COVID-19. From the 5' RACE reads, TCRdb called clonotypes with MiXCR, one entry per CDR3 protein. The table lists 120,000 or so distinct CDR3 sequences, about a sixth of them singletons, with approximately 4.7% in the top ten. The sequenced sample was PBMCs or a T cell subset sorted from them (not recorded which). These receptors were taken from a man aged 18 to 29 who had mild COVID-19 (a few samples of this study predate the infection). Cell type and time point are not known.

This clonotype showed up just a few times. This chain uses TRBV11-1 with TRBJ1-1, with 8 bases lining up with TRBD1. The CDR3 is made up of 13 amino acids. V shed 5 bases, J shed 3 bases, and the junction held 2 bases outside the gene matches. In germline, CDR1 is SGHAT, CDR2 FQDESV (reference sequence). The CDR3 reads CASSTDRDTEAFF. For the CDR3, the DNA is TGTGCCAGCAGCACGGACAGGGACACTGAAGCTTTCTTT.

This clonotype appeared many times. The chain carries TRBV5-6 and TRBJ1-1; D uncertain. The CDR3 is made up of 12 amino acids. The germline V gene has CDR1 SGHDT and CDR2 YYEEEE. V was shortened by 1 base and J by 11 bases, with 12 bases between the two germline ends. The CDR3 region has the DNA TGTGCCAGCAGCTTGACAAACGGATTGGCTTTCTTT. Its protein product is CASSLTNGLAFF.

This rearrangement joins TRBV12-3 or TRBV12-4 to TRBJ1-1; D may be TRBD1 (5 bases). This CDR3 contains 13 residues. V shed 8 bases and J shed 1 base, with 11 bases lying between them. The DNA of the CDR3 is TGTGCCAGCGGAATCAGGGAGAACACTGAAGCTTTCTTT. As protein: CASGIRENTEAFF.

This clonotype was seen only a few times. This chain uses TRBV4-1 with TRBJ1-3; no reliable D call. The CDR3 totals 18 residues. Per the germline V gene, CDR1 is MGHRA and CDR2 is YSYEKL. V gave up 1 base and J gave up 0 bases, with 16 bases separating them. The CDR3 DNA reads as TGCGCCAGCAGCCAAGGCCGGACGGTACTTACCTCTGGAAACACCATATATTTT. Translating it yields CASSQGRTVLTSGNTIYF.

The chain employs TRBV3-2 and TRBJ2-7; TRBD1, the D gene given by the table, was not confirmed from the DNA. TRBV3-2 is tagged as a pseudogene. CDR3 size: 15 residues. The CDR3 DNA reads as TGTGCCAGCAGTTTTCGCAGGGAGAGCTCCTACGAGCAGTACGTC. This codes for CASSFRRESSYEQYV.

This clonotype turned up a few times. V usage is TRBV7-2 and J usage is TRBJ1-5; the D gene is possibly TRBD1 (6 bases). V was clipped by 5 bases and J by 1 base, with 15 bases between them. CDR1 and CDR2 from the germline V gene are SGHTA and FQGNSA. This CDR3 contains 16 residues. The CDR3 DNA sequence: TGTGCCAGCAGCCTACAGGGTAGTGGGAGCAATCAGCCCCAGCATTTT. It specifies CASSLQGSGSNQPQHF.

CDR3 bases: TGCGCCAGCAGCTCCCTAAGCGGGGGAGGCACAGATACGCAGTATTTT. Encoded protein: CASSSLSGGGTDTQYF. The chain has TRBV5-1 and TRBJ2-3, with 8 nucleotides matching TRBD2. CDR1 is SGHRS and CDR2 is YFSETQ in the germline V gene. Germline trimming cut 3 bases from V and 1 base from J; bases unmatched to any gene: 7. This CDR3 is 16 amino acids long.

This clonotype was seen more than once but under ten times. Here the CDR3 DNA reads TGTGCCAGCAGCCGGGACTACCCCGGGGAGCTGTTTTTT. Translated: CASSRDYPGELFF. This chain joins TRBV12-3 or TRBV12-4 and TRBJ2-2; TRBD2 matches at 7 bases. Trimming cost V 6 bases and J 6 bases; bases outside gene matches: 4. The CDR3 runs to 13 residues.

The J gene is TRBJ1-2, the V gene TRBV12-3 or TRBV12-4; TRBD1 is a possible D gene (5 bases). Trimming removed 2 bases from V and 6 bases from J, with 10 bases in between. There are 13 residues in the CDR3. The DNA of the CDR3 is TGTGCCAGCAGTTTACGACAGTGGAATGGCTACACCTTC. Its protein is CASSLRQWNGYTF.

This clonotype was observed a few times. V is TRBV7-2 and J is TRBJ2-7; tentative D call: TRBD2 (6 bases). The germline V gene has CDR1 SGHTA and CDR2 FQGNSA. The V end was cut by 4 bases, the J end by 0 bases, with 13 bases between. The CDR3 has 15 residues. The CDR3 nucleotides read TGTGCCAGCAGCTGGAGCGGGTTCAGCTCCTACGAGCAGTACGTC. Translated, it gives CASSWSGFSSYEQYV.

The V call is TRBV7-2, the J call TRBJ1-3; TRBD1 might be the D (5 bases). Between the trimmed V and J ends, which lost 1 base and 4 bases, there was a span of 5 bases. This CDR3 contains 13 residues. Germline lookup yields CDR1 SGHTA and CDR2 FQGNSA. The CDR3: CASSLGGGNTIYF. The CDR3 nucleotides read TGTGCCAGCAGCTTAGGGGGGGGAAACACCATATATTTT. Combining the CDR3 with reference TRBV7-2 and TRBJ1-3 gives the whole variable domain GAGVSQSPSNKVTEKGKDVELRCDPISGHTALYWYRQSLGQGLEFLIYFQGNSAPDKSGLPSDRFSAERTGGSVSTLTIQRTQQEDSAVYLCASSLGGGNTIYFGEGSWLTVV.